The rows below give T cell receptor beta chains drawn from one sample of a study of T cell repertoires in cytomegalovirus infection. TCRdb recomputed calls from the reads with MiXCR, one row per CDR3 protein. Found here are around 530,000 distinct CDR3 sequences, less than 30% of them singletons; the top ten hold about 13%. The sequencing input was PBMCs. These receptors originate from a human donor in good health (CMV status not recorded). Some clones in this sample may be carry-over from other donors' samples. The CDR3 runs from the conserved cysteine through the conserved F or W. A D gene is named only where the DNA matches it firmly. Size values are once, few and many counts, or a class for expanded clones, and some rows have none.

size: -; D: -; J: TRBJ1-2; V: TRBV20-1; DNA: TGCAGTGCTAGAGCATCAGCCTATGGCTACACCTTC; CDR3: CSARASAYGYTF
size: -; D: TRBD2; J: TRBJ2-3; V: TRBV20-1; DNA: TGCAGTGCTAGAGATCGGGCTAGCGGGAGTCGGGACACAGATACGCAGTATTTT; CDR3: CSARDRASGSRDTDTQYF
size: few; D: -; J: TRBJ2-3; V: TRBV12-3/TRBV12-4; DNA: TGTGCCAGCAGCCCCCTGCCGGCAGATACGCAGTATTTT; CDR3: CASSPLPADTQYF
size: -; D: TRBD1; J: TRBJ1-1; V: TRBV20-1; DNA: TGCAGTGCTAGAGATCTCGGGACAGGGAGGGAGGCTTTCTTT; CDR3: CSARDLGTGREAFF
size: few; D: -; J: TRBJ2-1; V: TRBV11-3; DNA: TGTGCCAGCAGCTTAGGGGGGCTCCCTAACAATGAGCAGTTCTTC; CDR3: CASSLGGLPNNEQFF
size: -; D: -; J: TRBJ2-7; V: TRBV28; DNA: TGTGCCAGCAGTGGGGGAAATGGAACCTACGAGCAGTACTTC; CDR3: CASSGGNGTYEQYF
size: -; D: -; J: TRBJ2-2; V: TRBV15; DNA: TGTGCCACCAGCAGAGATGGTACAGGGAGGCACACCGGGGAGCTGTTTTTT; CDR3: CATSRDGTGRHTGELFF
size: many; D: -; J: TRBJ1-5; V: TRBV6-1; DNA: TGTGCCAGCAGCGTTCCGGGGAGACTAGATCAGCCCCAGCATTTT; CDR3: CASSVPGRLDQPQHF
size: few; D: TRBD2; J: TRBJ2-5; V: TRBV11-2; DNA: TGTGCCAGCAGAAGGACTAGCGGGAGAGGAGGGACCCAGTACTTC; CDR3: CASRRTSGRGGTQYF
size: few; D: TRBD2; J: TRBJ2-2; V: TRBV6-1; DNA: TGTGCCAGCACCTATCGTCTAGCGGGAGTGGTAATTAGGAACACCGGGGAGCTGTTTTTT; CDR3: CASTYRLAGVVIRNTGELFF
size: many; D: TRBD1; J: TRBJ1-5; V: TRBV28; DNA: TGTGCCAGCATTTTAGACAGGGCCCTCGCTAATCAGCCCCAGCATTTT; CDR3: CASILDRALANQPQHF
size: -; D: -; J: TRBJ1-1; V: TRBV29-1; DNA: TGCAGCGTTGATCGGTTTGGAGACGGCCGTTCGAACACTGAAGCTTTCTTT; CDR3: CSVDRFGDGRSNTEAFF
size: once; D: TRBD2; J: TRBJ2-1; V: TRBV6-2/TRBV6-3; DNA: TGTGTCATAAGGACTAGCGGGACCAATGAGCAGTTCTTC; CDR3: CVIRTSGTNEQFF
size: few; D: -; J: TRBJ1-1; V: TRBV4-3; DNA: TGCGCCAGCAGCCAAGAAAGGACACCATTTAACACTGAAGCTTTCTTT; CDR3: CASSQERTPFNTEAFF
size: many; D: -; J: TRBJ2-7; V: TRBV7-2; DNA: TGTGCCAGCAGCCGTATACAGAGCTCCGAGCAGTACTTC; CDR3: CASSRIQSSEQYF
size: many; D: -; J: TRBJ2-5; V: TRBV7-2; DNA: TGTGCCAGCAGCCGGGCCCGGGAGACCCAGTACTTC; CDR3: CASSRARETQYF
size: -; D: TRBD1; J: TRBJ2-3; V: TRBV20-1; DNA: TGCAGTGGTAACCTGCGGGACAGGGGTAGCACAGATACGCAGTATTTT; CDR3: CSGNLRDRGSTDTQYF
size: -; D: -; J: TRBJ1-4; V: TRBV5-6; DNA: TGTGCCAGCAGCTTGGGAACAACTAATGAAAAACTGTTTTTT; CDR3: CASSLGTTNEKLFF
size: few; D: -; J: TRBJ1-1; V: TRBV4-2; DNA: TGTGCCAGCAGCCAAGATACAAACACTCAAGCTTTCTTT; CDR3: CASSQDTNTQAFF
size: many; D: -; J: TRBJ2-7; V: TRBV6-1; DNA: TGTGCCAGCAGTCACGGGACCGACTACGAGCAGTACTTC; CDR3: CASSHGTDYEQYF
size: -; D: TRBD1; J: TRBJ1-5; V: TRBV20-1; DNA: TGCAGTGCTAGAGCTGGAACAGGGGGGAAAAGGAGTCAGCCCCAGCATTTT; CDR3: CSARAGTGGKRSQPQHF
size: many; D: -; J: TRBJ1-2; V: TRBV7-2; DNA: TGTGCCAGCAGCTTCAGGGGAGTGGGCTATGGCTACACCTTC; CDR3: CASSFRGVGYGYTF
size: many; D: TRBD1; J: TRBJ2-3; V: TRBV11-2; DNA: TGTGCCAGCAGCCCCGGGACAGGGCTTAGCACAGATACGCAGTATTTT; CDR3: CASSPGTGLSTDTQYF
size: many; D: -; J: TRBJ1-1; V: TRBV7-8; DNA: TGTGCCAGCAGCTTAAATATGGGCACTGAAGCTTTCTTT; CDR3: CASSLNMGTEAFF
size: -; D: TRBD1; J: TRBJ1-2; V: TRBV6-1; DNA: TGTGCCAGCAGTCGACAGGGGGCTACTGGCTACACCTTC; CDR3: CASSRQGATGYTF
size: -; D: TRBD2; J: TRBJ2-5; V: TRBV20-1; DNA: TGCAGTGCTAGACCGATTGGACTAGAAGAGACCCAGTACTTC; CDR3: CSARPIGLEETQYF
size: -; D: -; J: TRBJ1-5; V: TRBV4-1; DNA: TGCGCCAGCAGCCAAGCGTCCATTAGCAATCAGCCCCAGCATTTT; CDR3: CASSQASISNQPQHF
size: once; D: -; J: TRBJ1-5; V: TRBV18; DNA: TGTGCCAGCTCACCAACGGACGGCAATCAGCCCCAGCATTTT; CDR3: CASSPTDGNQPQHF